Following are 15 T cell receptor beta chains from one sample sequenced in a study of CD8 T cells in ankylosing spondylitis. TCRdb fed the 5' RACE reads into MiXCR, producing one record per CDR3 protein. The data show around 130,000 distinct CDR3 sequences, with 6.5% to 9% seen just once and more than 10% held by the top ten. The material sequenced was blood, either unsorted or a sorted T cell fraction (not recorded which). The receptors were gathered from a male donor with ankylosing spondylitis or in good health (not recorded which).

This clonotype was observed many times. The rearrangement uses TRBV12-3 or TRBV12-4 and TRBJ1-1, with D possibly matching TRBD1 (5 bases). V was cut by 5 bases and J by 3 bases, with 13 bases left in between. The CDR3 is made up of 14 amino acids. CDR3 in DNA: TGTGCCAGCAGTCCCGTGGGGCGAGACACTGAAGCTTTCTTT. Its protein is CASSPVGRDTEAFF.

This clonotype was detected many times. The CDR3 loop is CSGVGGKDTQYF. The DNA for the CDR3 is TGCAGCGGGGTGGGGGGAAAAGATACGCAGTATTTT. The gene calls are TRBV20-1 and TRBJ2-3; D possibly corresponds to TRBD2 (6 bases). Germline CDR1 reads DFQATT; CDR2 reads SNEGSKA (reference sequence). CDR3 length: 12 residues.

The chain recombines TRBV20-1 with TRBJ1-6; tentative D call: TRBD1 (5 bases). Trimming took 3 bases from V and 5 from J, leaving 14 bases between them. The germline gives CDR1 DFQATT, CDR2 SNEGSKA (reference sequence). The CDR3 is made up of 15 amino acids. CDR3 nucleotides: TGCAGTGCTAGGCCGCGGGGGGTTAATAATTCACCCCTCCACTTT. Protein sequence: CSARPRGVNNSPLHF.

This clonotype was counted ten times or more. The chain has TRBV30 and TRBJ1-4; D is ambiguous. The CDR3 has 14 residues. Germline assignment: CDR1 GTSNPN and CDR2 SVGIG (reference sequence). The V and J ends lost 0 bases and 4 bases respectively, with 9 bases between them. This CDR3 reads CAWSVGFGNEKLFF. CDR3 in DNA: TGTGCCTGGAGTGTAGGGTTTGGTAATGAAAAACTGTTTTTT.

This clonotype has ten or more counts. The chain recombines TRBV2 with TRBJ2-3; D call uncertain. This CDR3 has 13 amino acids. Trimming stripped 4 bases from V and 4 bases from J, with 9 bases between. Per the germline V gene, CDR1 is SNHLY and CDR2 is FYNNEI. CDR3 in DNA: TGTGCCAGCAGTGGCGTGACGCCAGATACGCAGTATTTT. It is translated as CASSGVTPDTQYF.

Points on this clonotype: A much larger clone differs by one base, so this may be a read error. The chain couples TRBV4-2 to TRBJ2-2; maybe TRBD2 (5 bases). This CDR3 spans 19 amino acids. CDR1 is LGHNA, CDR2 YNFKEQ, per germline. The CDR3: CASRNVRRTPISNSGELFF. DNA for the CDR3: TGTGCCAGCAGGAATGTTAGAAGGACTCCAATCTCGAACTCCGGGGAGCTGTTTTTT.

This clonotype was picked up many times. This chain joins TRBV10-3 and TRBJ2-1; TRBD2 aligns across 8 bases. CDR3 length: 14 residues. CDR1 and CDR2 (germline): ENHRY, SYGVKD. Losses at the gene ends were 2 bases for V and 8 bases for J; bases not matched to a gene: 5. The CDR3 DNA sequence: TGTGCCATCAGTGAGACGGGGGGGCCATATGAGCAGTTCTTC. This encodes CAISETGGPYEQFF.

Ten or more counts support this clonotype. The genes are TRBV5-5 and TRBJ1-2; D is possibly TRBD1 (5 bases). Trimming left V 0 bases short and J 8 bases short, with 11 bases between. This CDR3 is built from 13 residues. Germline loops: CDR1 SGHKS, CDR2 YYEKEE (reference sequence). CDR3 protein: CASSLVGANGYTF. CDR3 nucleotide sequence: TGTGCCAGCAGCTTGGTCGGGGCAAACGGCTACACCTTC.

CDR3 DNA: TGTGCCATCAATAACAGGGAGGGTGAAGCTTTCTTT. Residues: CAINNREGEAFF. The V call is TRBV10-3, the J call TRBJ1-1, with D possibly TRBD1 on 6 matching bases. CDR3 size: 12 residues. V was trimmed by 7 bases and J by 7 bases, leaving 13 bases between them. Germline V lookup: CDR1 ENHRY, CDR2 SYGVKD.

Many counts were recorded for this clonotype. The CDR3 region is CSARSGAGALYNEQFF. CDR3 coding DNA: TGCAGTGCTAGGTCGGGTGCGGGAGCGCTCTACAATGAGCAGTTCTTC. The V call is TRBV20-1, the J call TRBJ2-1, with 7 bases fitting TRBD2. The germline CDR1 and CDR2 sequences are DFQATT and SNEGSKA (reference sequence). The CDR3 sequence is 16 residues long. Losses at the gene ends were 3 bases for V and 3 bases for J; bases not matched to a gene: 11.

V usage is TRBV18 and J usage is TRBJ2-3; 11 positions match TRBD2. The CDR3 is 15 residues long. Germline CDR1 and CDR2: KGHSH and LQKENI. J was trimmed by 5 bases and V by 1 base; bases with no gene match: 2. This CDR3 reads CASSPQLAGGDTQYF. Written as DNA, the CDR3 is TGTGCCAGCTCACCACAGCTAGCGGGAGGAGATACGCAGTATTTT.

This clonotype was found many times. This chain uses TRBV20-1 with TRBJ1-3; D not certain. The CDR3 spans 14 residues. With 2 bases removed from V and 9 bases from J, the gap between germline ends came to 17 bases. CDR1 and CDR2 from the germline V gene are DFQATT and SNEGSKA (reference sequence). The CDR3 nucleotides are TGCAGTGCTAGACGAACCCAGGCCCCCAGCACCATATATTTT. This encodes CSARRTQAPSTIYF.

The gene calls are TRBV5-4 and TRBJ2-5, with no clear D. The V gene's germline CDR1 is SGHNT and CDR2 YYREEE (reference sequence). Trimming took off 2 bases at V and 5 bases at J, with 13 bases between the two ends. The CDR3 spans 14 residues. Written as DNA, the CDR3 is TGTGCCAGCAGCTTCAGGTCCGGAGAGGAGACCCAGTACTTC. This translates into CASSFRSGEETQYF.

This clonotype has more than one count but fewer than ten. CDR3 nucleotides: TGCAGCGTTGTTGCAGGGGGCATGACAGATACGCAGTATTTT. It specifies CSVVAGGMTDTQYF. The chain carries TRBV29-1 and TRBJ2-3; 8 bases align to TRBD1. With 4 bases clipped from V and 3 bases from J, the junction kept 6 bases outside the gene matches. Germline V gene lookup returns CDR1 SQVTM and CDR2 ANQGSEA. The CDR3 contains 14 residues.

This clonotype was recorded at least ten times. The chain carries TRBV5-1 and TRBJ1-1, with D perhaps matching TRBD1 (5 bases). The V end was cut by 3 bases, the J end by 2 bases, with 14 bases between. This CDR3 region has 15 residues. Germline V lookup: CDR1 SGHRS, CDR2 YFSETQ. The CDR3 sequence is CASSSDPQGNTEAFF. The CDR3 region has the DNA TGCGCCAGCAGCTCCGACCCCCAGGGTAACACTGAAGCTTTCTTT.